These T cell receptor beta chains were read from a single sample in a study of tumor and adjacent non-tumor tissue in lung cancer. Each CDR3 protein gets one entry after TCRdb re-called the multiplex PCR reads with MiXCR. The profile shows tens of thousands of distinct CDR3 sequences, about 63% of them singletons. The source material was distant non-tumor lung tissue. Receptor source: a man between 70 and 80 years old with non-small cell lung cancer. Each CDR3 is given with its conserved first and last residue. The order of the fields is clone size, J gene, V gene, CDR3 protein. Expanded clones are given a class, and other clones once, few, many or no size at all.

clone size: few; J gene: TRBJ2-7; V gene: TRBV5-1; CDR3 protein: CASSSDRGGPYEQYF
clone size: NA; J gene: TRBJ1-2; V gene: TRBV3-1; CDR3 protein: CASSQVWGIEGYTF
clone size: few; J gene: TRBJ2-6; V gene: TRBV6-1; CDR3 protein: CASSDEDNSGTNVLTF
clone size: NA; J gene: TRBJ1-5; V gene: TRBV4-1; CDR3 protein: CASSHPGTTQGNQPQHF
clone size: NA; J gene: TRBJ2-7; V gene: TRBV7-8; CDR3 protein: CASSLALDRESYEQYF
clone size: NA; J gene: TRBJ2-3; V gene: TRBV12-3/TRBV12-4; CDR3 protein: CASTRQGNPGGTQYF
clone size: few; J gene: TRBJ2-1; V gene: TRBV20-1; CDR3 protein: CSARAGVSSYSEQFF
clone size: NA; J gene: TRBJ2-7; V gene: TRBV4-1; CDR3 protein: CTSSPPGKGYEQYF
clone size: once; J gene: TRBJ2-3; V gene: TRBV29-1; CDR3 protein: CSVEVPGNIDTQYF
clone size: NA; J gene: TRBJ1-3; V gene: TRBV4-1; CDR3 protein: CTSRQDPGTGNTIYF
clone size: NA; J gene: TRBJ2-1; V gene: TRBV6-5; CDR3 protein: CVSRPPVGGSSSEQFF
clone size: few; J gene: TRBJ2-7; V gene: TRBV6-5; CDR3 protein: CASSIHRDNTSQYF
clone size: few; J gene: TRBJ2-7; V gene: TRBV7-9; CDR3 protein: CASSLPDCSYKQYF
clone size: few; J gene: TRBJ2-7; V gene: TRBV29-1; CDR3 protein: CSVEDRQGSLYGQYF
clone size: many; J gene: TRBJ1-6; V gene: TRBV6-5; CDR3 protein: CASSGTGDASPLHF
clone size: NA; J gene: TRBJ2-6; V gene: TRBV24-1; CDR3 protein: CATSDGHYSGANVLTF
clone size: few; J gene: TRBJ1-6; V gene: TRBV7-9; CDR3 protein: CASSLDNRSPLHF
clone size: NA; J gene: TRBJ1-1; V gene: TRBV6-1; CDR3 protein: CTSRDRRAGFEAFF
clone size: NA; J gene: TRBJ2-2; V gene: TRBV5-4; CDR3 protein: CASFSATQSGELFF
clone size: NA; J gene: TRBJ2-5; V gene: TRBV14; CDR3 protein: CASSHFRGGRETQYF
clone size: once; J gene: TRBJ2-7; V gene: TRBV20-1; CDR3 protein: CRTGASSSYEQYF
clone size: few; J gene: TRBJ2-2; V gene: TRBV24-1; CDR3 protein: CATSDVHSGSAGELFF
clone size: NA; J gene: TRBJ2-5; V gene: TRBV29-1; CDR3 protein: CSVGGRLAGGLDTRYF
clone size: NA; J gene: TRBJ2-1; V gene: TRBV5-6; CDR3 protein: CASSLRQTYNEQFF
clone size: once; J gene: TRBJ2-6; V gene: TRBV5-1; CDR3 protein: CAISMAGAGANVLTF
clone size: NA; J gene: TRBJ1-2; V gene: TRBV30; CDR3 protein: CAWRLGGGSYTF
clone size: few; J gene: TRBJ2-7; V gene: TRBV30; CDR3 protein: CAWSPGQPYEQYF
clone size: many; J gene: TRBJ2-7; V gene: TRBV6-1; CDR3 protein: CASNRQASSYEQYF
clone size: NA; J gene: TRBJ2-7; V gene: TRBV11-2; CDR3 protein: CAGSLRDRNYEQYF
clone size: once; J gene: TRBJ2-7; V gene: TRBV7-9; CDR3 protein: CASSPDPLKTGHYEQYF
clone size: NA; J gene: TRBJ2-3; V gene: TRBV11-3; CDR3 protein: CVSSWHGDTQYF
clone size: few; J gene: TRBJ2-3; V gene: TRBV11-2; CDR3 protein: CTSSLDYGGDAQYF
clone size: NA; J gene: TRBJ2-7; V gene: TRBV11-2; CDR3 protein: CHNSLGDRNYEQYF
clone size: NA; J gene: TRBJ2-1; V gene: TRBV11-1; CDR3 protein: CASSPRTGVDEHPF
clone size: many; J gene: TRBJ2-1; V gene: TRBV6-5; CDR3 protein: CATWDRIYNEQFF
clone size: NA; J gene: TRBJ2-2; V gene: TRBV14; CDR3 protein: CASSRGLGRAGELFF
clone size: NA; J gene: TRBJ2-2; V gene: TRBV29-1; CDR3 protein: CSVNPGLENTGEQFF
clone size: NA; J gene: TRBJ1-2; V gene: TRBV2; CDR3 protein: CASREDGYAF
clone size: NA; J gene: TRBJ2-1; V gene: TRBV5-4; CDR3 protein: CASSSDRALDERFF
clone size: once; J gene: TRBJ2-7; V gene: TRBV28; CDR3 protein: CANTGAYEQYF
clone size: many; J gene: TRBJ1-2; V gene: TRBV20-1; CDR3 protein: CSAPNRHELYGYTF
clone size: many; J gene: TRBJ2-3; V gene: TRBV4-1; CDR3 protein: CASSQERTGFFTDTQYF
clone size: NA; J gene: TRBJ2-3; V gene: TRBV7-9; CDR3 protein: CTGSHLAGTDTQYF
clone size: once; J gene: TRBJ1-3; V gene: TRBV11-2; CDR3 protein: CANSLQAGNALSGNTIYF
clone size: NA; J gene: TRBJ2-2; V gene: TRBV10-2; CDR3 protein: CASSKTSGGSKTRELFF
clone size: many; J gene: TRBJ2-3; V gene: TRBV4-1; CDR3 protein: CASSQPSLRGGDRTDTQYF
clone size: NA; J gene: TRBJ2-1; V gene: TRBV11-2; CDR3 protein: CASSLRTANEQFF
clone size: NA; J gene: TRBJ2-7; V gene: TRBV7-9; CDR3 protein: CTSSPRLGEQYF